The next 22 T cell receptor beta chains were all read from a single sample in a study of T-cell reconstitution after alpha-beta-depleted transplantation in children. It was with unique molecular identifiers that the TCRbeta library was prepared. TCRdb passed the PCR reads through MiXCR, listing each CDR3 protein once. Found here are approximately 490,000 distinct CDR3 sequences, roughly 10% of them singletons; the top ten hold 2% to 2.5%. The sample was PBMCs, taken before TCRalphabeta/CD19-depleted stem cell transplant. All receptors derive from a child under 10 years old with inherited bone marrow failure, due to receive a stem cell transplant.

This clonotype was counted between two and nine times. V is TRBV10-2 and J is TRBJ2-1, with D possibly TRBD2 on 6 matching bases. The CDR3 consists of 14 residues. V lost 6 bases to trimming and J lost 9 bases, with 18 bases between them. Germline V gene sequence: CDR1 WSHSY, CDR2 SAAADI. Here the CDR3 reads CASREAGSSGEQFF. CDR3 sequence (DNA): TGCGCCAGCAGAGAAGCGGGCTCGTCAGGTGAGCAGTTCTTC.

The chain employs TRBV4-3 and TRBJ2-2; D remains ambiguous. The CDR3 length is 13 residues. Germline-derived CDR1 and CDR2 are LGHNA and YSLEER. V was shortened by 1 base and J by 6 bases, with 6 bases between the two germline ends. The DNA for the CDR3 is TGCGCCAGCAGCCAAGGCGACTCCGGGGAGCTGTTTTTT. It codes for CASSQGDSGELFF.

In its sample, this clonotype was seen many times. J is TRBJ2-7 and V is TRBV29-1; D remains unclear. V was shortened by 1 base and J by 4 bases, with 8 bases between the two germline ends. Germline lookup yields CDR1 SQVTM and CDR2 ANQGSEA. The CDR3 is 12 residues long. The CDR3 DNA follows: TGCAGCGTTGAAGTCAAAGGGTACGAGCAGTACTTC. Its protein is CSVEVKGYEQYF.

J is TRBJ1-5 and V is TRBV6-1; tentative D call: TRBD1 (6 bases). CDR3 length equals 14 residues. V was clipped by 6 bases and J by 3 bases, with 12 bases between them. Germline CDR1 and CDR2: MNHNS and SASEGT. In DNA, the CDR3 is TGTGCCAGCAGGGAACAGGGAGTCAATCAGCCCCAGCATTTT. This translates into CASREQGVNQPQHF.

This clonotype was counted only a few times. The J gene is TRBJ2-7, the V gene TRBV5-1; D may be TRBD2 (5 bases). V gave up 3 bases and J gave up 5 bases, with 15 bases separating them. This CDR3 contains 14 residues. CDR1 is SGHRS and CDR2 is YFSETQ in the germline V gene. The CDR3 loop reads CASSSGLRGNEQYF. DNA for the CDR3: TGCGCCAGCAGCTCCGGCCTTCGGGGAAACGAGCAGTACTTC.

The V call is TRBV4-3, the J call TRBJ2-3; unclear D gene. CDR3 length: 13 amino acids. Per the germline V gene, CDR1 is LGHNA and CDR2 is YSLEER. V was shortened by 0 bases and J by 2 bases, with 3 bases between the two germline ends. The CDR3 nucleotides are TGCGCCAGCAGCCAAGAGACCACAGATACGCAGTATTTT. Translation: CASSQETTDTQYF.

This clonotype has ten or more counts. This rearrangement joins TRBV20-1 to TRBJ2-5, with 10 bases matching TRBD2. The CDR3 extends over 15 amino acids. V shed 6 bases and J 1 base; nucleotides not matched to a gene: 8. The V gene's germline CDR1 is DFQATT and CDR2 SNEGSKA (reference sequence). CDR3 in DNA: TGCAGTGCCAGCCCTAGCGGGAGTCCCCAAGAGACCCAGTACTTC. This codes for CSASPSGSPQETQYF.

The sample holds many counts of this clonotype. J is TRBJ2-7 and V is TRBV4-2; D remains ambiguous. V was clipped by 7 bases and J by 6 bases, with 10 bases between them. This CDR3 spans 11 amino acids. The germline V gene has CDR1 LGHNA and CDR2 YNFKEQ. The CDR3 sequence is CASTHLSEQYF. In nucleotides, the CDR3 is TGTGCCAGCACCCACCTTAGCGAGCAGTACTTC.

This clonotype was found many times. The chain uses TRBV4-3 and TRBJ2-2, with D maybe TRBD1 (5 bases). The CDR3 extends over 18 amino acids. With 0 bases removed from V and 3 bases from J, the gap between germline ends came to 17 bases. Germline CDR1 reads LGHNA; CDR2 reads YSLEER. CDR3 region: CASSQESLGQGHTGELFF. CDR3 DNA: TGCGCCAGCAGCCAAGAATCTTTGGGTCAGGGTCACACCGGGGAGCTGTTTTTT.

This clonotype was seen repeatedly, ten times or more. The chain uses TRBV30 and TRBJ1-1; no reliable D call. The CDR3 spans 13 residues. Per germline, CDR1 GTSNPN and CDR2 SVGIG (reference sequence). The V end was cut by 2 bases, the J end by 0 bases, with 7 bases between. CDR3: CAWSRLLNTEAFF. DNA for the CDR3: TGTGCCTGGAGTAGGCTCCTGAACACTGAAGCTTTCTTT.

This clonotype was seen a few times. J is TRBJ2-1 and V is TRBV12-3 or TRBV12-4; possibly TRBD1 or TRBD2 for D (5 bases each). This CDR3 contains 15 residues. V shed 0 bases and J shed 6 bases, with 12 bases lying between them. The CDR3 DNA sequence: TGTGCCAGCAGTTTAGCCCCAGGGAGTCCCAATGAGCAGTTCTTC. This translates into CASSLAPGSPNEQFF.

Many counts were recorded for this clonotype. The chain is built from TRBV20-1 and TRBJ2-1; 11 bases line up with TRBD2. Germline values: CDR1 DFQATT, CDR2 SNEGSKA (reference sequence). This CDR3 is 16 amino acids long. V was clipped by 1 base and J by 8 bases; unmatched bases: 10. CDR3 sequence reads: CSARVGSGRASYEQFF. CDR3 coding DNA: TGCAGTGCTAGAGTGGGTAGCGGGAGGGCCTCCTATGAGCAGTTCTTC.

This clonotype has ten or more counts. J is TRBJ2-5 and V is TRBV6-6, with a weak D call TRBD2 (6 bases). The V end was cut by 4 bases, the J end by 5 bases, with 8 bases between. The CDR3 consists of 12 residues. Germline CDR1 MNHNY, CDR2 SVGAGI (reference sequence). The CDR3: CASSLAVETQYF. The DNA for the CDR3 is TGTGCCAGCAGTTTAGCGGTGGAGACCCAGTACTTC.

In its sample, this clonotype was seen many times. The chain employs TRBV7-9 and TRBJ1-1; 10 nucleotides align to TRBD1. Unmatched junction bases numbered 6, after V lost 5 bases and J lost 6 bases. CDR1 and CDR2 from the germline V gene are SEHNR and FQNEAQ (reference sequence). CDR3 length: 14 amino acids. The CDR3 region has the DNA TGTGCCAGCAGCCCCGGACAGGGGGGGCCTGAAGCTTTCTTT. It translates to CASSPGQGGPEAFF.

This clonotype was seen at least ten times. The chain carries TRBV29-1 and TRBJ2-1, with a possible D match to TRBD2 (5 bases). The germline gives CDR1 SQVTM, CDR2 ANQGSEA. V lost 7 bases, J lost 0 bases, and 7 bases lay in between. The CDR3 consists of 12 residues. For the CDR3, the DNA is TGCAGCGCGGGGAGCTCCTACAATGAGCAGTTCTTC. Translated: CSAGSSYNEQFF.

Ten or more counts support this clonotype. The chain employs TRBV12-3 or TRBV12-4 and TRBJ1-5; D unclear. V shed 3 bases and J shed 8 bases, with 11 bases lying between them. CDR3 size: 13 residues. The CDR3 is CASSFWAREPQHF. In DNA, the CDR3 is TGTGCCAGCAGTTTTTGGGCACGAGAGCCCCAGCATTTT.

This clonotype was detected ten times or more. The chain combines TRBV7-2 with TRBJ1-3, with D maybe TRBD1 (6 bases). CDR1 is SGHTA and CDR2 is FQGNSA in the germline V gene. The V end lost 1 base, the J end lost 1 base, and 8 bases lay between the germline ends. This CDR3 spans 15 amino acids. The CDR3 here is CASSLEGGSGNTIYF. CDR3 DNA: TGTGCCAGCAGCTTAGAAGGGGGATCTGGAAACACCATATATTTT. The entire variable domain, with the rest obtained from reference TRBV7-2 and TRBJ1-3, is as follows: GAGVSQSPSNKVTEKGKDVELRCDPISGHTALYWYRQSLGQGLEFLIYFQGNSAPDKSGLPSDRFSAERTGGSVSTLTIQRTQQEDSAVYLCASSLEGGSGNTIYFGEGSWLTVV.

CDR3 DNA sequence: TGTGCCAGCAGAATTGATAGCGGGATCGAGCAGTTCTTC. Encoded protein: CASRIDSGIEQFF. The chain has TRBV27 and TRBJ2-1; TRBD2 agrees at 8 bases. Trimming cost V 6 bases and J 10 bases; bases outside gene matches: 8. Per germline, CDR1 MNHEY and CDR2 SMNVEV (reference sequence). The CDR3 length is 13 residues.

This clonotype was seen ten or more times. The V gene is TRBV29-1, the J gene TRBJ2-7; 7 bases are shared with TRBD2. Germline lookup yields CDR1 SQVTM and CDR2 ANQGSEA. Trimming removed 4 bases from V and 3 bases from J; junction bases left unmatched: 6. The CDR3 runs to 13 residues. Here the CDR3 reads CSVVGGSGYEQYF. The DNA of the CDR3 is TGCAGCGTTGTGGGGGGGTCGGGCTACGAGCAGTACTTC.

This sequence joins TRBV4-1 and TRBJ2-2; tentatively, D is TRBD1 or TRBD2 (7 bases each). The V end was cut by 3 bases, the J end by 5 bases, with 19 bases between. This CDR3 comprises 17 residues. CDR1 and CDR2 (germline): MGHRA, YSYEKL. The CDR3 protein is CASSHISGLTGTGELFF. The CDR3 region has the DNA TGCGCCAGCAGCCATATTAGCGGGCTGACAGGGACCGGGGAGCTGTTTTTT.

This chain links TRBV4-3 with TRBJ2-7; TRBD1 matches at 10 bases. The junction had 7 bases not matched to a gene; V was cut back by 4 bases and J by 4 bases. CDR3 length: 15 residues. Germline CDR1 LGHNA, CDR2 YSLEER. The CDR3 region has the DNA TGCGCCAGCAGCCCGATGCCGGGACAGGGGTACGAGCAGTACTTC. It translates to CASSPMPGQGYEQYF.

This clonotype was recorded many times. The gene calls are TRBV27 and TRBJ2-7; 9 bases match TRBD1. After removal of 4 bases from V and 5 bases from J, the junction contained 15 bases not matched to a gene. Germline assignment: CDR1 MNHEY and CDR2 SMNVEV (reference sequence). The CDR3 runs to 17 residues. For the CDR3, the DNA is TGTGCCAGCAGTTGCTTGGACCCGGGACAGGGTTTCGACGAGCAGTACTTC. It encodes CASSCLDPGQGFDEQYF.